The sequence of this T cell receptor (beta chain) was determined in a study of blood T cell repertoires in COVID-19. CDR3 length equals 15 residues. Between the trimmed V and J ends, which lost 2 bases and 4 bases, there was a span of 13 bases. Germline V gives CDR1 LGHNA, CDR2 YNFKEQ. This clone was counted only a few times. Only in-frame clones appear in the TCRdb table, and some are missing; sequencing was by immunoSEQ multiplex PCR. Of 100,000 or so clones listed, around four fifths were seen once; the top ten hold under 35%. This chain uses TRBV4-2 with TRBJ2-3; D unresolved. The source is a man in his 70s with active or convalescent COVID-19. The specimen sequenced was peripheral blood. DNA of the CDR3: TGTGCCAGCAGCCAATCCGTACAGAGCTCAGATACGCAGTATTTT. Translating it yields CASSQSVQSSDTQYF.